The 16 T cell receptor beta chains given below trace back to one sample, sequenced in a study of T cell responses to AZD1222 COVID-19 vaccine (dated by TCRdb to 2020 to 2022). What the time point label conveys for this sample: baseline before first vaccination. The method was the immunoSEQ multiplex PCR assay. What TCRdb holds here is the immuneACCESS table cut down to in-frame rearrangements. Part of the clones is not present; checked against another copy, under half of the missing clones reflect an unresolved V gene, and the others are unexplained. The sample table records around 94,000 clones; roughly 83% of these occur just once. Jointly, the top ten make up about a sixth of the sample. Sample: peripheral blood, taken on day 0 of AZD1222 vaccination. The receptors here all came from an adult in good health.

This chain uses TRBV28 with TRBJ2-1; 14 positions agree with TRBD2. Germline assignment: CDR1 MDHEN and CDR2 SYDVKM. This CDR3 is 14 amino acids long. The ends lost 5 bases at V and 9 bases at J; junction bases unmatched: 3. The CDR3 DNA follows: TGTGCCAGCAGTGGGGGACTAGCGGGAGTTGAGCAGTTCTTC. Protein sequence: CASSGGLAGVEQFF. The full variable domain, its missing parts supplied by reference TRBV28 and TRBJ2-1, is DVKVTQSSRYLVKRTGEKVFLECVQDMDHENMFWYRQDPGLGLRLIYFSYDVKMKEKGDIPEGYSVSREKKERFSLILESASTNQTSMYLCASSGGLAGVEQFFGPGTRLTVL.

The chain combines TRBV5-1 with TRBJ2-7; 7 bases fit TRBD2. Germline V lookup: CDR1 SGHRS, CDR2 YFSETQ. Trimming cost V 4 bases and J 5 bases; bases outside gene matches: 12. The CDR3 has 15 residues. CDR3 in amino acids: CASSLLSGISHEQYF. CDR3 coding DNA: TGCGCCAGCAGCCTCTTAAGCGGGATCAGTCACGAGCAGTACTTC.

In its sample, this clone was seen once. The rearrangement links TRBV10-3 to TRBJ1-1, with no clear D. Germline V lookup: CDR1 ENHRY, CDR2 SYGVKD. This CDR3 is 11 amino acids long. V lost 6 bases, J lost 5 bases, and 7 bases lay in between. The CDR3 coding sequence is TGTGCCATCAGCGGCTCGACTGAAGCTTTCTTT. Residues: CAISGSTEAFF.

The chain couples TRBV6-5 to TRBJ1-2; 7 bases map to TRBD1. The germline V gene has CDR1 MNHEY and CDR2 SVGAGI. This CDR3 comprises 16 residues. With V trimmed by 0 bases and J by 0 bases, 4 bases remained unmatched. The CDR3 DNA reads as TGTGCCAGCAGTTACTCCGGGACAGAACCTAACTATGGCTACACCTTC. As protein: CASSYSGTEPNYGYTF.

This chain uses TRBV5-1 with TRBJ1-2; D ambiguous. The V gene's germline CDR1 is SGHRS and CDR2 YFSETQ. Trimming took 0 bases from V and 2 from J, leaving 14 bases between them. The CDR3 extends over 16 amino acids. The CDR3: CASSLGSGNPNYGYTF. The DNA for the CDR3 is TGCGCCAGCAGCTTGGGTTCAGGAAACCCGAACTATGGCTACACCTTC.

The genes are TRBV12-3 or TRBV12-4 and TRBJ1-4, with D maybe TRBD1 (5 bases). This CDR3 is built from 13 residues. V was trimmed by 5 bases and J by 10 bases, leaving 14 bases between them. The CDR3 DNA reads TGTGCCAGCAGTCCCCCAGGGAGGGCAAAACTGTTTTTT. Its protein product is CASSPPGRAKLFF.

CDR3 sequence reads: CASSAGSSGRKETQYF. The CDR3 coding sequence is TGTGCCAGCAGTGCGGGTAGTAGCGGGAGAAAAGAGACCCAGTACTTC. The chain uses TRBV6-1 and TRBJ2-5; 9 positions agree with TRBD2. Germline V gives CDR1 MNHNS, CDR2 SASEGT. This CDR3 is 16 amino acids long. V trimming: 4 bases; J trimming: 3 bases; junction bases outside the gene matches: 9.

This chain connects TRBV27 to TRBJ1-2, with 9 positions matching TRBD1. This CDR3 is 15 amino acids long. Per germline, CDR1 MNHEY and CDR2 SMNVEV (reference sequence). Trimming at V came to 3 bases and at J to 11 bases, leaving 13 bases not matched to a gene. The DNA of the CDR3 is TGTGCCAGCAGTTTTTCCCTAGGACAGGGGTCCTTGTACACCTTC. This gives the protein CASSFSLGQGSLYTF.

Written as DNA, the CDR3 is TGTGCCAGCAGACAGGGTGATTATGGCTACACCTTC. Protein sequence: CASRQGDYGYTF. This chain joins TRBV2 and TRBJ1-2; weak D call: TRBD1 (6 bases). Germline CDR1 and CDR2: SNHLY and FYNNEI. Trimming removed 6 bases from V and 5 bases from J, with 10 bases in between. CDR3 length: 12 residues.

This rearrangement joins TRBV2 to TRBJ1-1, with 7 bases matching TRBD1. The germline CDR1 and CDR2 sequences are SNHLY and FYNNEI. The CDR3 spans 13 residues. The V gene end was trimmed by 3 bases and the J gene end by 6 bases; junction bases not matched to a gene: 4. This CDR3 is CASSEDQGAEAFF. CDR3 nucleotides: TGTGCCAGCAGTGAGGATCAGGGGGCTGAAGCTTTCTTT. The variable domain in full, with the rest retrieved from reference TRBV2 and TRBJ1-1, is EPEVTQTPSHQVTQMGQEVILRCVPISNHLYFYWYRQILGQKVEFLVSFYNNEISEKSEIFDDQFSVERPDGSNFTLKIRSTKLEDSAMYFCASSEDQGAEAFFGQGTRLTVV.

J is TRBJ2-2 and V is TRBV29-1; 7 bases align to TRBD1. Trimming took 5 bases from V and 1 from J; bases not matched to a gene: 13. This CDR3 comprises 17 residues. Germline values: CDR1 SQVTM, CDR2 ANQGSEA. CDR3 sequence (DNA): TGCAGCGTTCTAAGGGCGGGCCAGGGGGTGAACACCGGGGAGCTGTTTTTT. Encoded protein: CSVLRAGQGVNTGELFF.

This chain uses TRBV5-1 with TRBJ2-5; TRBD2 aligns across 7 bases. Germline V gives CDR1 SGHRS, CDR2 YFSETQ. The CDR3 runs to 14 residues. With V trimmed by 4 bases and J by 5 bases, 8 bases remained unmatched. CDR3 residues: CASSGPPLAETQYF. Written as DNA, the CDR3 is TGCGCCAGCAGCGGCCCCCCACTAGCGGAGACCCAGTACTTC.

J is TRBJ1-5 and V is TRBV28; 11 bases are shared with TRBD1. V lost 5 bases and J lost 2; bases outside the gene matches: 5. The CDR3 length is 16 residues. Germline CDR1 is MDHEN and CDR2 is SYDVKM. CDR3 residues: CASSVRTGGGNQPQHF. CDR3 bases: TGTGCCAGCAGTGTTAGGACAGGGGGCGGCAATCAGCCCCAGCATTTT.

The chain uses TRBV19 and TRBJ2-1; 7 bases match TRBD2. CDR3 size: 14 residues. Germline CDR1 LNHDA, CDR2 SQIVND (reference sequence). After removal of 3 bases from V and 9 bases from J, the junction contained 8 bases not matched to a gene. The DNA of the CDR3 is TGTGCCAGTAGTATTGCTCAATCGGGAGGTGAGCAGTTCTTC. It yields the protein CASSIAQSGGEQFF.

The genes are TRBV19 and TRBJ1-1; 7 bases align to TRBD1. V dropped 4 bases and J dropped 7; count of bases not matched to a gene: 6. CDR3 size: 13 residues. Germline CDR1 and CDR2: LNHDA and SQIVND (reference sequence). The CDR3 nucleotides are TGTGCCAGTAGTACCGCCAACAGGGGTGAAGCTTTCTTT. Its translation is CASSTANRGEAFF.

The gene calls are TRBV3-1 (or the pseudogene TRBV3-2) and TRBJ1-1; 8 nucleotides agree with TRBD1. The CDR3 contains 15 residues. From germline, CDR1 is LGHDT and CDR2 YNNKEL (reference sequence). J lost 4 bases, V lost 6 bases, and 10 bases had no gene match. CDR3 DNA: TGTGCCAGCAGTCTTTACGGACAGGGAAGCACTGAAGCTTTCTTT. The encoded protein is CASSLYGQGSTEAFF.